A single sample is the source of the 20 T cell receptor beta chains below, sequenced in a study of blood T cell repertoires in COVID-19. Assay: immunoSEQ multiplex PCR; the TCRdb copy retains only in-frame clones and omits some. Among roughly 60,000 clones listed, just under 75% were seen once. The sequenced sample consisted of peripheral blood. The receptors were sampled from a woman aged 70-85 years with COVID-19, enrolled during active disease.

On this clone: Mismatch with germline at one junction end may stem from a read error. The chain recombines TRBV14 with TRBJ1-2; no clear D gene. CDR1 and CDR2 from the germline V gene are SGHDN and FVKESK. This CDR3 is 13 amino acids long. The CDR3: CASSQDRYYGYTF. The CDR3 DNA sequence: TGTGCTAGCAGCCAAGATCGGTACTATGGCTACACCTTC.

The rearrangement links TRBV5-4 to TRBJ1-1; the D gene is possibly TRBD1 (5 bases). Per germline, CDR1 SGHNT and CDR2 YYREEE (reference sequence). V gave up 1 base and J gave up 0 bases, with 19 bases separating them. The CDR3 sequence is 18 residues long. The CDR3 DNA reads as TGTGCCAGCAGCTTGTTTATCGGGGGAGGCCTAGTGAACACTGAAGCTTTCTTT. This sequence encodes CASSLFIGGGLVNTEAFF.

CDR3 residues: CASSPSPQETQYF. The CDR3 DNA reads as TGTGCCAGCAGCCCGTCCCCCCAGGAGACCCAGTACTTC. The chain links TRBV5-5 to TRBJ2-5; the D is unclear. The CDR3 loop spans 13 amino acids. Germline CDR1 reads SGHKS; CDR2 reads YYEKEE (reference sequence). V lost 4 bases and J 5 bases, leaving 12 bases between the germline ends.

This clone turned up a few times. The rearrangement uses TRBV3-1 (or the pseudogene TRBV3-2) and TRBJ1-3, with TRBD1 matching over 7 bases. The CDR3 loop spans 14 amino acids. From germline, CDR1 is LGHDT and CDR2 YNNKEL (reference sequence). Trimming at V came to 4 bases and at J to 4 bases, leaving 4 bases not matched to a gene. This CDR3 is CASSRQGGGNTIYF. The CDR3 coding sequence is TGTGCCAGCAGCCGACAGGGTGGCGGAAACACCATATATTTT.

By share, this clone ranks as medium-sized. CDR3 coding DNA: TGTGCCAGCAGTGAATCCATCGGGGGTGGGAACAATCAGCCCCAGCATTTT. Protein sequence: CASSESIGGGNNQPQHF. This rearrangement joins TRBV6-1 to TRBJ1-5; tentative D call: TRBD1 (5 bases). Germline V gives CDR1 MNHNS, CDR2 SASEGT. Trimming took 2 bases from V and 3 from J, leaving 17 bases between them. The CDR3 sequence is 17 residues long.

This clone appeared a single time. The chain recombines TRBV7-9 with TRBJ1-1; D gene ambiguous. The CDR3 sequence is 14 residues long. Trimming removed 0 bases at V and 1 base at J, with 6 bases between. The germline V gene has CDR1 SEHNR and CDR2 FQNEAQ (reference sequence). The CDR3, as DNA: TGTGCCAGCAGCTTAGCACAGAAGAACACTGAAGCTTTCTTT. Its translation: CASSLAQKNTEAFF.

This clone was seen a few times. This sequence joins TRBV2 and TRBJ1-1; 8 bases line up with TRBD1. Germline CDR1 and CDR2: SNHLY and FYNNEI. V was pared by 0 bases and J by 10 bases, with 7 bases of the junction left unmatched. The CDR3 has 14 amino acids. The CDR3 here is CASSEALQGAAAFF. In nucleotides, the CDR3 is TGTGCCAGCAGTGAAGCGCTGCAGGGGGCCGCAGCTTTCTTT. Filled out from reference TRBV2 and TRBJ1-1, the complete variable domain reads EPEVTQTPSHQVTQMGQEVILRCVPISNHLYFYWYRQILGQKVEFLVSFYNNEISEKSEIFDDQFSVERPDGSNFTLKIRSTKLEDSAMYFCASSEALQGAAAFFGQGTRLTVV.

The chain is built from TRBV2 and TRBJ1-5, with 7 bases identical to TRBD1. Looked up from germline, CDR1 is SNHLY and CDR2 is FYNNEI. The trim removed 0 bases at V and 1 base at J, leaving 6 bases unmatched. The CDR3 extends over 17 amino acids. CDR3 DNA: TGTGCCAGCAGTGAAGCGATGACAGGGTGGAGCAATCAGCCCCAGCATTTT. Protein sequence: CASSEAMTGWSNQPQHF.

The chain links TRBV7-2 to TRBJ2-7; D possibly corresponds to TRBD2 (6 bases). Germline V gene lookup returns CDR1 SGHTA and CDR2 FQGNSA. There are 11 residues in the CDR3. V lost 5 bases and J 6 bases, leaving 8 bases between the germline ends. The CDR3 sequence: CASSISGEQYF. The CDR3 DNA reads as TGTGCCAGCAGCATTAGCGGCGAGCAGTACTTC.

This clone appeared once. The chain carries TRBV4-3 and TRBJ2-3; perhaps TRBD2 as D (6 bases). Germline CDR1 is LGHNA and CDR2 is YSLEER. The V gene lost 2 bases and the J gene lost 0 bases, with 12 bases spanning the gap. This CDR3 has 16 amino acids. The CDR3 region has the DNA TGCGCCAGCAGCCAACTTAGCGGTCCTAGCACAGATACGCAGTATTTT. It is translated as CASSQLSGPSTDTQYF.

The V and J genes are TRBV12-5 and TRBJ2-5; a possible D gene is TRBD2 (5 bases). Trimming took off 8 bases at V and 5 bases at J, with 9 bases between the two ends. The germline CDR1 and CDR2 sequences are LGHNT and FRNRAP. CDR3 length equals 11 residues. The CDR3 protein is CASRGYETQYF. The CDR3 nucleotides read TGTGCTAGTCGAGGGTACGAGACCCAGTACTTC. Full variable domain (remainder filled in from reference TRBV12-5 and TRBJ2-5): DARVTQTPRHKVTEMGQEVTMRCQPILGHNTVFWYRQTMMQGLELLAYFRNRAPLDDSGMPKDRFSAEMPDATLATLKIQPSEPRDSAVYFCASRGYETQYFGPGTRLLVL.

This rearrangement joins TRBV5-5 to TRBJ2-1; weak D call: TRBD2 (6 bases). Trimming took 0 bases from V and 7 from J, leaving 23 bases between them. The germline CDR1 and CDR2 sequences are SGHKS and YYEKEE (reference sequence). The CDR3 length is 18 residues. This chain's CDR3 is CASSLGDRTGGDSNEQFF. The CDR3 DNA follows: TGTGCCAGCAGCTTGGGGGACCGCACAGGCGGGGATTCAAATGAGCAGTTCTTC.

This clone has just one count. The chain uses TRBV14 and TRBJ1-6; D gene unclear. The CDR3 is made up of 13 amino acids. Trimming stripped 2 bases from V and 7 bases from J, with 6 bases between. CDR1 and CDR2 (germline): SGHDN, FVKESK. CDR3 in DNA: TGTGCCAGCAGCCAAAGACTCAATTCACCCCTCCACTTT. Translated: CASSQRLNSPLHF.

The chain links TRBV6-5 to TRBJ1-4; TRBD1 matches 7 bases. The germline gives CDR1 MNHEY, CDR2 SVGAGI. CDR3 size: 16 residues. Trimming cost V 4 bases and J 5 bases; bases outside gene matches: 10. CDR3 nucleotide sequence: TGTGCCAGCAGTTCCTCGAAATCAGGGGGGAATGAAAAACTGTTTTTT. Protein product: CASSSSKSGGNEKLFF.

This clone was seen a handful of times. The chain couples TRBV7-9 to TRBJ1-5; D perhaps matches TRBD1 (6 bases). Germline V gene sequence: CDR1 SEHNR, CDR2 FQNEAQ (reference sequence). V lost 1 base to trimming and J lost 3 bases, with 13 bases between them. CDR3 length equals 16 residues. The DNA for the CDR3 is TGTGCCAGCAGCTTAGGGGCAGGGGCCTCCAATCAGCCCCAGCATTTT. Translation gives CASSLGAGASNQPQHF.

The CDR3 DNA follows: TGTGCCAGCAGCCCCTCCTATGGCTACACCTTC. Its protein is CASSPSYGYTF. The rearrangement joins TRBV12-3 or TRBV12-4 to TRBJ1-2; D not certain. The CDR3 loop spans 11 amino acids. The V end lost 6 bases, the J end lost 4 bases, and 6 bases lay between the germline ends.

The rearrangement joins TRBV6-2 or TRBV6-3 to TRBJ2-5, with 11 nucleotides matching TRBD2. V was clipped by 3 bases and J by 4 bases; unmatched bases: 4. This CDR3 is built from 15 residues. Germline values: CDR1 MNHEY, CDR2 SVGEGT. Written as DNA, the CDR3 is TGTGCCAGCAGTTATAGCGGGGGGGCCTCAGAGACCCAGTACTTC. Translated, it gives CASSYSGGASETQYF.

This chain links TRBV7-9 with TRBJ1-1, with 8 bases that match TRBD1. Germline lookup yields CDR1 SEHNR and CDR2 FQNEAQ (reference sequence). This CDR3 is 13 amino acids long. Losses at the gene ends were 2 bases for V and 5 bases for J; bases not matched to a gene: 1. CDR3 sequence: CASSLNRGTEAFF. The CDR3 nucleotides are TGTGCCAGCAGCTTAAACAGGGGGACTGAAGCTTTCTTT.

The chain links TRBV27 to TRBJ1-2; TRBD1 matches at 11 bases. CDR1 is MNHEY, CDR2 SMNVEV, per germline (reference sequence). The CDR3 is made up of 16 amino acids. After removal of 0 bases from V and 5 bases from J, the junction contained 5 bases not matched to a gene. CDR3 protein: CASSLSGTGGKYGYTF. CDR3 nucleotide sequence: TGTGCCAGCAGTTTATCGGGGACAGGGGGGAAATATGGCTACACCTTC.

The chain recombines TRBV5-8 with TRBJ1-2; a possible D gene is TRBD1 (5 bases). This CDR3 is 13 amino acids long. Germline loops: CDR1 SGHTS, CDR2 YDEGEE. The V gene lost 4 bases and the J gene lost 1 base, with 8 bases spanning the gap. The CDR3 here is CASSPRVNYGYTF. The CDR3 bases are TGTGCCAGCAGCCCCAGGGTTAACTATGGCTACACCTTC.